Below are 28 T cell receptor beta chains sequenced from a single sample in a study of T cells in Graves' hyperthyroidism and ophthalmopathy. TCR beta CDR3 regions were amplified from RNA. A set of HTBI primers served as the primers for a first-round RT-PCR of the TCR CDR3. TCRdb used MiXCR to reprocess the multiplex PCR reads, holding one entry per CDR3 protein. Of approximately 620,000 distinct CDR3 sequences in the sample, around 14% are singletons; the top ten hold 5.5% to 7.5%. What was sequenced was blood. These receptors were taken from a woman aged 30 to 39 with Graves' hyperthyroidism that later progressed to Graves' ophthalmopathy.

This clonotype showed up many times. The chain couples TRBV30 to TRBJ2-2; no reliable D call. The V end was cut by 3 bases, the J end by 6 bases, with 11 bases between. CDR1 and CDR2 (germline): GTSNPN, SVGIG (reference sequence). The CDR3 has 13 residues. In DNA, the CDR3 is TGTGCCTGGAGCCCTCAGGTTTCCGGGGAGCTGTTTTTT. It yields the protein CAWSPQVSGELFF.

V usage is TRBV5-1 and J usage is TRBJ2-5; tentatively, D is TRBD1 (6 bases). CDR1 and CDR2 from the germline V gene are SGHRS and YFSETQ. CDR3 size: 13 residues. Trimming shortened V by 6 bases and J by 5 bases, and 14 bases separated the two germline ends. The CDR3 protein is CASKQGTGETQYF. CDR3 sequence (DNA): TGCGCCAGCAAACAGGGAACGGGGGAGACCCAGTACTTC.

Of note for this clonotype: This sequence may be a read error, since a much larger clone differs from it by one base. This sequence joins TRBV25-1 and TRBJ2-1; TRBD2 agrees at 8 bases. The germline V gene encodes CDR1 MGHDK and CDR2 SYGVNS. The CDR3 extends over 16 amino acids. J was trimmed by 5 bases and V by 7 bases; bases with no gene match: 13. The CDR3 DNA follows: TGTGCCAGCAACTCGGAGGGACTAGAGGGACACAATGAGCAGTTCTTC. This gives the protein CASNSEGLEGHNEQFF.

This clonotype came up many times. The CDR3 DNA reads as TGTGCCAGCAGCTTGGGACTGGGGGCCACCATATATTTT. It encodes CASSLGLGATIYF. This rearrangement joins TRBV11-2 to TRBJ1-3; possibly TRBD1 for D (6 bases). From germline, CDR1 is SGHAT and CDR2 FQNNGV. This CDR3 spans 13 amino acids. The V end lost 3 bases, the J end lost 9 bases, and 12 bases lay between the germline ends.

The rearrangement links TRBV28 to TRBJ2-2, with 7 bases that match TRBD1. The germline CDR1 and CDR2 sequences are MDHEN and SYDVKM. The junction had 4 bases not matched to a gene; V was cut back by 2 bases and J by 1 base. The CDR3 extends over 16 amino acids. The CDR3 DNA sequence: TGTGCCAGCAGTTTAATAGGGGGCGGGAACACCGGGGAGCTGTTTTTT. Protein product: CASSLIGGGNTGELFF.

There are many counts of this clonotype. This rearrangement joins TRBV20-1 to TRBJ2-3; TRBD1 might be the D (7 bases). Trimming shortened V by 6 bases and J by 3 bases, and 10 bases separated the two germline ends. CDR3 length equals 12 residues. The germline V gene has CDR1 DFQATT and CDR2 SNEGSKA (reference sequence). CDR3 coding DNA: TGCAGTGCAGCAGGGGGGACAGATACGCAGTATTTT. This translates into CSAAGGTDTQYF.

Many counts were recorded for this clonotype. The CDR3 sequence: CASSPGGTSGTNQETQYF. The CDR3 coding sequence is TGTGCCAGCAGTCCGGGAGGGACTAGCGGGACGAACCAAGAGACCCAGTACTTC. The gene calls are TRBV6-2 or TRBV6-3 and TRBJ2-5, with 13 bases fitting TRBD2. Per germline, CDR1 MNHEY and CDR2 SVGEGT. The CDR3 is made up of 18 amino acids. V was pared by 5 bases and J by 0 bases, with 9 bases of the junction left unmatched.

This clonotype appeared many times. The DNA of the CDR3 is TGTGCCAGCAGCCAACTGACAGGGGACTCCTACGAGCAGTACTTC. Its translation: CASSQLTGDSYEQYF. This chain connects TRBV14 to TRBJ2-7; 8 bases match TRBD1. The germline V gene encodes CDR1 SGHDN and CDR2 FVKESK. This CDR3 region has 15 residues. Unmatched junction bases numbered 3, after V lost 2 bases and J lost 0 bases.

There are many counts of this clonotype. The junction differs from germline at one of its ends, possibly a read error. The chain carries TRBV7-2 and TRBJ2-4, with TRBD2 matching 8 bases. In germline, CDR1 is SGHTA, CDR2 FQGNSA. The CDR3 totals 14 residues. Here the CDR3 reads CASSLAGAKNIQYF. The CDR3 coding sequence is TGTGCCAGCAGCCTAGCGGGAGCCAAAAACATTCAGTACTTC.

This clonotype was recorded many times. This chain connects TRBV20-1 to TRBJ2-1; 11 bases match TRBD2. The J segment lost 3 bases and the V segment lost 0 bases, leaving 4 bases of the junction unmatched. CDR1 is DFQATT and CDR2 is SNEGSKA in the germline V gene (reference sequence). The CDR3 is made up of 16 amino acids. Written as DNA, the CDR3 is TGCAGTGCTAGAGACACGGGACTAGCGGACTACAATGAGCAGTTCTTC. It codes for CSARDTGLADYNEQFF.

A word on this clonotype: This may stem from a read error, because a much larger clone lies one nucleotide away. This chain connects TRBV20-1 to TRBJ2-3, with 12 bases that match TRBD2. Germline V gives CDR1 DFQATT, CDR2 SNEGSKA (reference sequence). This CDR3 contains 18 residues. The CDR3 reads CSAPPASTSGSMTDAQYF. The CDR3 coding sequence is TGCAGTGCTCCCCCCGCTTCGACTAGCGGGAGCATGACAGATGCGCAGTATTTT.

In its sample, this clonotype was seen many times. V gene TRBV28 combines with J gene TRBJ1-2; unclear D gene. The CDR3 covers 13 residues. CDR1 and CDR2 from the germline V gene are MDHEN and SYDVKM. The V gene lost 4 bases and the J gene lost 8 bases, with 14 bases spanning the gap. As DNA, the CDR3 is TGTGCCAGCAGTTCTATTCAAATTTTAGGCTACACCTTC. Protein: CASSSIQILGYTF.

This clonotype was recorded a few times. This sequence joins TRBV9 and TRBJ2-7; D not resolved. This CDR3 contains 13 residues. Germline lookup yields CDR1 SGDLS and CDR2 YYNGEE. With 0 bases removed from V and 4 bases from J, the gap between germline ends came to 8 bases. The CDR3 DNA reads as TGTGCCAGCAGCGTAGAGGAGACTTACGAGCAGTACTTC. This codes for CASSVEETYEQYF.

This clonotype was recorded at least ten times. The CDR3 region is CASSLRHGDVRTDTQYF. In DNA form, the CDR3 reads TGTGCCAGCAGCTTAAGGCACGGGGACGTCCGCACAGATACGCAGTATTTT. The chain has TRBV11-2 and TRBJ2-3; D is possibly TRBD1 or TRBD2 (5 bases each). V lost 2 bases and J lost 1, with 16 bases in between. CDR3 size: 17 residues. In germline, CDR1 is SGHAT, CDR2 FQNNGV.

There are many counts of this clonotype. This chain uses TRBV28 with TRBJ1-2; D gene ambiguous. This CDR3 is built from 13 residues. Between the trimmed V and J ends, which lost 0 bases and 5 bases, there was a span of 7 bases. Germline CDR1 reads MDHEN; CDR2 reads SYDVKM. The CDR3 nucleotides read TGTGCCAGCAGTTTATGGCGGAATTATGGCTACACCTTC. This codes for CASSLWRNYGYTF.

The sample holds many counts of this clonotype. The rearrangement joins TRBV11-3 to TRBJ2-3; TRBD2 agrees at 9 bases. From germline, CDR1 is SGHNT and CDR2 YENEEA. After removal of 5 bases from V and 2 bases from J, the junction contained 8 bases not matched to a gene. CDR3 length equals 16 residues. The CDR3 DNA follows: TGTGCCAGCAGCCGTTCTAGCGGGATCCTCACAGATACGCAGTATTTT. It codes for CASSRSSGILTDTQYF.

This clonotype showed up many times. The chain links TRBV27 to TRBJ1-1; D perhaps matches TRBD1 (6 bases). Germline-derived CDR1 and CDR2 are MNHEY and SMNVEV (reference sequence). V was shortened by 6 bases and J by 1 base, with 15 bases between the two germline ends. The CDR3 is made up of 15 amino acids. CDR3 loop: CASRALGHANTEAFF. DNA of the CDR3: TGTGCCAGCAGGGCCCTGGGACATGCGAACACTGAAGCTTTCTTT.

This clonotype was picked up a small number of times. J is TRBJ1-5 and V is TRBV19; 8 positions match TRBD1. The junction had 5 bases not matched to a gene; V was cut back by 6 bases and J by 7 bases. Germline values: CDR1 LNHDA, CDR2 SQIVND (reference sequence). The CDR3 totals 13 residues. The CDR3 DNA follows: TGTGCCAGTAGATGGGACAGGCAACAGCCCCAGCATTTT. It is translated as CASRWDRQQPQHF. The variable domain in full, with the rest retrieved from reference TRBV19 and TRBJ1-5, is DGGITQSPKYLFRKEGQNVTLSCEQNLNHDAMYWYRQDPGQGLRLIYYSQIVNDFQKGDIAEGYSVSREKKESFPLTVTSAQKNPTAFYLCASRWDRQQPQHFGDGTRLSIL.

Turning to this clonotype: A much larger clone is a single base away; this may be a read error. The chain employs TRBV30 and TRBJ2-1; D is ambiguous. The CDR3 spans 12 residues. CDR1 and CDR2 (germline): GTSNPN, SVGIG (reference sequence). The chain's CDR3 is CAWLITYNERFF. The CDR3 DNA follows: TGTGCCTGGTTAATAACCTACAATGAGCGGTTCTTC. The full variable domain, its missing parts supplied by reference TRBV30 and TRBJ2-1, is SQTIHQWPATLVQPVGSPLSLECTVEGTSNPNLYWYRQAAGRGLQLLFYSVGIGQISSEVPQNLSASRPQDRQFILSSKKLLLSDSGFYLCAWLITYNERFFGPGTRLTVL.

In its sample, this clonotype was seen a few times. V and J are TRBV7-8 and TRBJ2-2; TRBD1 matches 7 bases. The CDR3 length is 15 residues. Trimming cost V 4 bases and J 4 bases; bases outside gene matches: 6. The V gene's germline CDR1 is SGHVS and CDR2 FQNEAQ. CDR3 sequence reads: CASSSQGWGTGELFF. The DNA for the CDR3 is TGTGCCAGCAGCTCACAGGGGTGGGGCACCGGGGAGCTGTTTTTT.

This clonotype was counted at least ten times. The rearrangement links TRBV30 to TRBJ1-2, with TRBD1 as a possible D gene (6 bases). V was shortened by 5 bases and J by 1 base, with 11 bases between the two germline ends. CDR3 length equals 13 residues. Germline V lookup: CDR1 GTSNPN, CDR2 SVGIG (reference sequence). The CDR3 loop is CAWAQGFNYGYTF. In DNA, the CDR3 is TGTGCCTGGGCACAGGGTTTTAACTATGGCTACACCTTC.

In this sample, this clonotype turned up a few times. This chain links TRBV6-2 or TRBV6-3 with TRBJ2-3, with TRBD2 matching 9 bases. This CDR3 contains 16 residues. In germline, CDR1 is MNHEY, CDR2 SVGEGT. V was pared by 2 bases and J by 7 bases, with 10 bases of the junction left unmatched. As DNA, the CDR3 is TGTGCCAGCAGTTACAAGCGGGAGGAGGGGCAAAATACGCAGTATTTT. Protein sequence: CASSYKREEGQNTQYF.

The chain carries TRBV14 and TRBJ2-7; D uncertain. V dropped 2 bases and J dropped 4 bases, with 9 bases sitting between them. The CDR3 covers 13 residues. CDR1 and CDR2 from the germline V gene are SGHDN and FVKESK. The CDR3 nucleotides are TGTGCCAGCAGCCAATCGACCGTGTACGAGCAGTACTTC. It translates to CASSQSTVYEQYF.

This clonotype was found many times. The V and J genes are TRBV27 and TRBJ2-1, with 10 bases identical to TRBD1. Trimming cost V 6 bases and J 5 bases; bases outside gene matches: 4. The CDR3 length is 14 residues. Looked up from germline, CDR1 is MNHEY and CDR2 is SMNVEV (reference sequence). This chain's CDR3 is CASRPGQGHNEQFF. Here the CDR3 DNA reads TGTGCCAGCAGACCGGGACAGGGGCACAATGAGCAGTTCTTC.

In its sample, this clonotype was seen a few times. The rearrangement joins TRBV19 to TRBJ2-2; 7 nucleotides match TRBD2. With V trimmed by 9 bases and J by 6 bases, 13 bases remained unmatched. Germline loops: CDR1 LNHDA, CDR2 SQIVND (reference sequence). The CDR3 sequence is 15 residues long. CDR3 residues: CASIGRGGESGELFF. The CDR3 bases are TGTGCCAGCATTGGGAGGGGCGGGGAATCCGGGGAGCTGTTTTTT. The full variable domain, rest sourced from reference TRBV19 and TRBJ2-2, is DGGITQSPKYLFRKEGQNVTLSCEQNLNHDAMYWYRQDPGQGLRLIYYSQIVNDFQKGDIAEGYSVSREKKESFPLTVTSAQKNPTAFYLCASIGRGGESGELFFGEGSRLTVL.

A note on this clonotype: Likely a read error: the CDR3 ends without its conserved phenylalanine or tryptophan. The chain recombines TRBV12-3 or TRBV12-4 with TRBJ1-5; D not certain. V was cut by 7 bases and J by 7 bases, with 20 bases left in between. The CDR3 sequence is 15 residues long. The CDR3 coding sequence is TGTGCCAGCACCCCCGATTGGGGTATAGACCAGCCCCAGCATTAT. Protein sequence: CASTPDWGIDQPQHY.

The sample holds many counts of this clonotype. The gene calls are TRBV11-2 and TRBJ1-1, with TRBD1 matching 9 bases. CDR1 SGHAT and CDR2 FQNNGV come from the germline V gene. The CDR3 loop spans 16 amino acids. After removal of 5 bases from V and 4 bases from J, the junction contained 11 bases not matched to a gene. CDR3 sequence (DNA): TGTGCCAGCAGCCCGACATCGGGGACAGGGTTCACTGAAGCTTTCTTT. Translated: CASSPTSGTGFTEAFF.

This CDR3 reads CAISPDREYGYTF. The DNA of the CDR3 is TGTGCCATCAGCCCCGACAGGGAATATGGCTACACCTTC. This rearrangement joins TRBV10-3 to TRBJ1-2; 7 bases align to TRBD1. Germline values: CDR1 ENHRY, CDR2 SYGVKD. V lost 6 bases, J lost 5 bases, and 6 bases stayed unmatched. This CDR3 has 13 amino acids.